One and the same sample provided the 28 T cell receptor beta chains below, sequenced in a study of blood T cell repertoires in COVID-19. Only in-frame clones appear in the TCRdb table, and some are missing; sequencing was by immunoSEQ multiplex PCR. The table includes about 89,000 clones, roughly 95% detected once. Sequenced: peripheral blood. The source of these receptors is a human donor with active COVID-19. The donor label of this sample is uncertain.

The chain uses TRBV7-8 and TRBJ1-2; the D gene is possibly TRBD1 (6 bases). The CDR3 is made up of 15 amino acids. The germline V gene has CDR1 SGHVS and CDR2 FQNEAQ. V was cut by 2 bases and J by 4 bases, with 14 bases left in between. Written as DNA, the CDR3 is TGTGCCAGCAGCTTATACGGGGGGCGCAGCTATGGCTACACCTTC. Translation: CASSLYGGRSYGYTF.

The CDR3 protein is CASRPSGTGGFFNEQFF. The CDR3 region has the DNA TGTGCCAGTAGACCCTCCGGGACAGGGGGCTTTTTCAATGAGCAGTTCTTC. The chain uses TRBV19 and TRBJ2-1, with 12 bases that match TRBD1. Trimming cost V 6 bases and J 6 bases; bases outside gene matches: 12. This CDR3 region has 17 residues. Germline values: CDR1 LNHDA, CDR2 SQIVND (reference sequence).

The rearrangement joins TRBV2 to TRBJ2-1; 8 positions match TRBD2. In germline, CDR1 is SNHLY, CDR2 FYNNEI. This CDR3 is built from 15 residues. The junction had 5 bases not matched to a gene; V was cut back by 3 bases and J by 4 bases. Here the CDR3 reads CASSDSGGVYNEQFF. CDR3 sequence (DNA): TGTGCCAGCAGTGACAGCGGGGGCGTTTACAATGAGCAGTTCTTC.

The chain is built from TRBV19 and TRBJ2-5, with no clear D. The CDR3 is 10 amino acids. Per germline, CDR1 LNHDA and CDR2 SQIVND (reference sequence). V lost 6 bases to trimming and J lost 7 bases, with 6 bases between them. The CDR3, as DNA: TGTGCCAGTAGCGCAGGGACCCAGTACTTC. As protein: CASSAGTQYF.

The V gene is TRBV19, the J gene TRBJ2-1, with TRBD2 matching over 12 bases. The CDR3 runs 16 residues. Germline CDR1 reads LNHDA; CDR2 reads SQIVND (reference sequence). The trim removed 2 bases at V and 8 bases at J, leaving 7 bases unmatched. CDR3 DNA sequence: TGTGCCAGTAGTATATCTAGCGGGGGGGCCTTCGATGAGCAGTTCTTC. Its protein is CASSISSGGAFDEQFF.

CDR3 DNA sequence: TGTGCCAGTAGCCCCGGGAAATGGGAGACCCAGTACTTC. This encodes CASSPGKWETQYF. J is TRBJ2-5 and V is TRBV19, with D tentatively TRBD2 (5 bases). Trimming stripped 6 bases from V and 5 bases from J, with 13 bases between. Germline-derived CDR1 and CDR2 are LNHDA and SQIVND (reference sequence). The CDR3 is made up of 13 amino acids.

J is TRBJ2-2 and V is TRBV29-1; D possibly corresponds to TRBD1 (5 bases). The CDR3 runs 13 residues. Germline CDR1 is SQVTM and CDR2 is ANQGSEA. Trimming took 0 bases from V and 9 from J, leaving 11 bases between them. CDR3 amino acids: CSVEDHVGRELFF. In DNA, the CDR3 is TGCAGCGTTGAAGATCATGTGGGGCGGGAGCTGTTTTTT.

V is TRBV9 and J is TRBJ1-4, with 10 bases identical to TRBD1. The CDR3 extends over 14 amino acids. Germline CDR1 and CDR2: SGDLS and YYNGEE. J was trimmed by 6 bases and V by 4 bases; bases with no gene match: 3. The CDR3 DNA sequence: TGTGCCAGCAGCCCTGGGACAGGGGATGAAAAACTGTTTTTT. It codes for CASSPGTGDEKLFF.

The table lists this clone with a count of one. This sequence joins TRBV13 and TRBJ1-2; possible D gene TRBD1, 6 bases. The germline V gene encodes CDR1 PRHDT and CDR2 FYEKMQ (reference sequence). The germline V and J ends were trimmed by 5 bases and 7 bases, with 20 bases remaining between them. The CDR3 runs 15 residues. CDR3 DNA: TGTGCCAGCAGCCTCAAAAGACAGGCTATGGGTGGCTACACCTTC. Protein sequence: CASSLKRQAMGGYTF.

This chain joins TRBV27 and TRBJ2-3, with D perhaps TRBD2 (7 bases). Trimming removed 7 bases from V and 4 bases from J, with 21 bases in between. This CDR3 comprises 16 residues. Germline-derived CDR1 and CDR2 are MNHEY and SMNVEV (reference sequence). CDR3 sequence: CASTPSAGAMPDTQYF. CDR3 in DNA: TGTGCCAGCACCCCCTCTGCGGGGGCTATGCCAGATACGCAGTATTTT.

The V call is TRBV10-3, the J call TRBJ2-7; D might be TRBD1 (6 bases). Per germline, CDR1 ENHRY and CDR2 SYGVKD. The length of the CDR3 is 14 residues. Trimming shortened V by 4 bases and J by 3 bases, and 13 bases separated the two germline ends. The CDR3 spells CAISATGTIYEQYF. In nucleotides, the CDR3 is TGTGCCATCAGTGCTACAGGGACCATCTACGAGCAGTACTTC.

In DNA, the CDR3 is TGTGCCAGCAGACTCCCCCAAGGCGGGCAGCCCCAGCATTTT. This gives the protein CASRLPQGGQPQHF. J is TRBJ1-5 and V is TRBV6-5; D not resolved. Germline V gene lookup returns CDR1 MNHEY and CDR2 SVGAGI. The CDR3 has 14 amino acids. Trimming shortened V by 6 bases and J by 7 bases, and 16 bases separated the two germline ends.

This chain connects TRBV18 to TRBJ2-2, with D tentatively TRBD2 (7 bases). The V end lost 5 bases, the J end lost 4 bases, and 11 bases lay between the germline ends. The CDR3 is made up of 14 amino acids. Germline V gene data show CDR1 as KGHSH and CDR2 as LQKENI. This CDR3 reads CASSVGGPTGELFF. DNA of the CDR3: TGTGCCAGCTCAGTCGGGGGGCCCACCGGGGAGCTGTTTTTT.

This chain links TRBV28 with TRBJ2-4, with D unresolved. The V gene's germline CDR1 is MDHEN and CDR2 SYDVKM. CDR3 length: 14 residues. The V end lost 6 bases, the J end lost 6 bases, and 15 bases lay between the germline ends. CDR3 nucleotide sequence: TGTGCCAGCAGGAACAGTGACCCTCGAAACATTCAGTACTTC. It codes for CASRNSDPRNIQYF.

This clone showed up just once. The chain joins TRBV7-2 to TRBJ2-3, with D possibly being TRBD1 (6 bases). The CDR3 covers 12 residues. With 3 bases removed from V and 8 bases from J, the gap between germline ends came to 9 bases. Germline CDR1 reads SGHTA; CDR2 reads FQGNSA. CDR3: CASSFTGSTQYF. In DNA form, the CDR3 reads TGTGCCAGCAGCTTCACAGGGTCTACGCAGTATTTT.

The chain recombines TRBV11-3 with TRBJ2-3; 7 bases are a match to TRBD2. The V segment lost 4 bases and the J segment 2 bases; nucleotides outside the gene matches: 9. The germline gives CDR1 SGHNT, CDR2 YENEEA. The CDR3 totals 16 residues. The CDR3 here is CASSWGGWEDTDTQYF. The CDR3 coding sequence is TGTGCCAGCAGCTGGGGAGGGTGGGAAGACACAGATACGCAGTATTTT.

The CDR3 DNA reads as TGTGCCAGCTCACCAGCAGGGGCTCCCTACGAGCAGTACTTC. Protein: CASSPAGAPYEQYF. The rearrangement links TRBV18 to TRBJ2-7, with a tentative D call TRBD1 (6 bases). This CDR3 spans 14 amino acids. Germline CDR1 and CDR2: KGHSH and LQKENI. Trimming took 2 bases from V and 2 from J, leaving 10 bases between them.

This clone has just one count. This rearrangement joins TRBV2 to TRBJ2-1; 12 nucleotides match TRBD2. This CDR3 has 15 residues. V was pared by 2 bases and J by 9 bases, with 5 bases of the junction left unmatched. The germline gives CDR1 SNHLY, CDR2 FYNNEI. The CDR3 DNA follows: TGTGCCAGCAGTGAACTAGCGGGGGGGCCGGGTGAGCAGTTCTTC. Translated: CASSELAGGPGEQFF.

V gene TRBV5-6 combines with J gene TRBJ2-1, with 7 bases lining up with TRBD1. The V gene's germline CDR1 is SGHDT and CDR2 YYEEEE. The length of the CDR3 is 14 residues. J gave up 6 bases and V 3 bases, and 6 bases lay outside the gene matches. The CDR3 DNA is TGTGCCAGCAGCTCGCTGACAGGGAGCAATGAGCAGTTCTTC. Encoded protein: CASSSLTGSNEQFF.

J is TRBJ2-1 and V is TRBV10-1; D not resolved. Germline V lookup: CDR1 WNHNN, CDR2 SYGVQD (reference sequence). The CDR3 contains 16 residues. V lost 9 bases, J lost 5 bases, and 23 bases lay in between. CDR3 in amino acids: CARSRRRQTPDNEQFF. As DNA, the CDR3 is TGCGCCAGAAGCCGCAGGCGCCAGACCCCCGACAATGAGCAGTTCTTC.

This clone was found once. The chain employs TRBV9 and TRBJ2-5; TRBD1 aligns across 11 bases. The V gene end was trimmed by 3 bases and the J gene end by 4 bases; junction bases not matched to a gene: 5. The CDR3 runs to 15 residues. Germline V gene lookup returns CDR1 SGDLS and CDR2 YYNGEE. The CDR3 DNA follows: TGTGCCAGCAGCGAAACGGGACAGGGGGTAGAGACCCAGTACTTC. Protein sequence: CASSETGQGVETQYF.

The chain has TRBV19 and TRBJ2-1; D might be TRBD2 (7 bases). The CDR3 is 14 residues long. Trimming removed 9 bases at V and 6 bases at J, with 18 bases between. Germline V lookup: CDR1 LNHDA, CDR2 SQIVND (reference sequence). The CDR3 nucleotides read TGTGCCAGCGCAGGGCGGGGGCCCCCCAATGAGCAGTTCTTC. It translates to CASAGRGPPNEQFF.

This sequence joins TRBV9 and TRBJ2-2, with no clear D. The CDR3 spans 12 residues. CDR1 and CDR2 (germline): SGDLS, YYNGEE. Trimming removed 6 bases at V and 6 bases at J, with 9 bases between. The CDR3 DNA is TGTGCCAGCACGCCCCACTCCGGGGAGCTGTTTTTT. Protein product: CASTPHSGELFF.

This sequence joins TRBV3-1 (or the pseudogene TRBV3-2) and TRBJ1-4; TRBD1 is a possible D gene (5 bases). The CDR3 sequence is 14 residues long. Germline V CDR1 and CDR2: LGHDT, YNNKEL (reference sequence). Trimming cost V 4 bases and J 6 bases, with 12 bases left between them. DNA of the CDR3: TGTGCCAGCAGCCTAAGCGGGGGGGATGAAAAACTGTTTTTT. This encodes CASSLSGGDEKLFF.

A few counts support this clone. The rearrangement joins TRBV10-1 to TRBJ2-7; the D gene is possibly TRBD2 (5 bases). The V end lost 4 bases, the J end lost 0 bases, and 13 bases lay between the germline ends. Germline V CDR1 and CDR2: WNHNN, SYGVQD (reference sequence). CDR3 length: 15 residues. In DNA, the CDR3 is TGCGCCAGCAGTGTTGGCGGGCACCCCTCCTACGAGCAGTACTTC. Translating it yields CASSVGGHPSYEQYF.

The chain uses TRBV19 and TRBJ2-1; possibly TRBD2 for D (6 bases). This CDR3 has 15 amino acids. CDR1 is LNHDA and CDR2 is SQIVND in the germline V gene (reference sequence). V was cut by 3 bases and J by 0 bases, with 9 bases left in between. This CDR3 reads CASSMEGSSYNEQFF. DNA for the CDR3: TGTGCCAGTAGTATGGAGGGAAGCTCCTACAATGAGCAGTTCTTC.

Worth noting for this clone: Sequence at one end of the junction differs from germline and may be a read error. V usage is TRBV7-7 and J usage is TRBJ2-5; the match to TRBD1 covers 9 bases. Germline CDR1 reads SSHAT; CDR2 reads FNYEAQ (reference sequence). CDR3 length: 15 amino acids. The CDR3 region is CASSSGTGIQETQYF. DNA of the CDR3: TGTGCTAGCAGCTCCGGGACAGGGATCCAAGAGACCCAGTACTTC.

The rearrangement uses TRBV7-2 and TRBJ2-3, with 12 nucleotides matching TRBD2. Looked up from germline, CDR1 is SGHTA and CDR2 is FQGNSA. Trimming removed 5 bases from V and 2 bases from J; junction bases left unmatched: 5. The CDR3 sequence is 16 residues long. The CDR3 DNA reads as TGTGCCAGCAGCGCCAGGACTAGCGGGGACACAGATACGCAGTATTTT. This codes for CASSARTSGDTDTQYF. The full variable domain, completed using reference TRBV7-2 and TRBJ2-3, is GAGVSQSPSNKVTEKGKDVELRCDPISGHTALYWYRQSLGQGLEFLIYFQGNSAPDKSGLPSDRFSAERTGGSVSTLTIQRTQQEDSAVYLCASSARTSGDTDTQYFGPGTRLTVL.